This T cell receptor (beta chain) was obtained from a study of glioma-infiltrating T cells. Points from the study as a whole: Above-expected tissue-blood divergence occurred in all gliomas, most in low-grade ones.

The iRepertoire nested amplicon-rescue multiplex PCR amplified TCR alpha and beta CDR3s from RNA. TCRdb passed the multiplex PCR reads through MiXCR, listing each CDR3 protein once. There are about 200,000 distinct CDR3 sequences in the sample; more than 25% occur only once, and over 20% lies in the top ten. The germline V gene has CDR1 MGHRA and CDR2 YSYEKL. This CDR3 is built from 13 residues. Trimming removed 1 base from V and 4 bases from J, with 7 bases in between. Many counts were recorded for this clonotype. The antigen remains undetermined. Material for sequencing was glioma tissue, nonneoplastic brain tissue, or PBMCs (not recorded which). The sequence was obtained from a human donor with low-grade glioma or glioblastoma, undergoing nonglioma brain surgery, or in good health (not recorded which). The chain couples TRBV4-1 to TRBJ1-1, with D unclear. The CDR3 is CASSQVPRTEAFF. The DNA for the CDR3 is TGCGCCAGCAGCCAAGTTCCCCGCACTGAAGCTTTCTTT.